There are a few counts of the clone carrying this T cell receptor beta chain. What it binds is unknown. TCRdb ran MiXCR on the 5' RACE reads and lists one entry per CDR3 protein. Here the sample spans about 600,000 distinct CDR3 sequences, about a fifth being singletons. This sample was included in a study of T-cell memory formation after mild COVID-19. General observations from the study: Researchers report contracting CD4+ clones mostly in CM and EM, with CD8+ clones in EMRA. There was a balanced CD4/CD8 profile in clones contracting day 15 to 85, and later expanders leaned CD4+.

The CDR3 is 16 residues long. V dropped 3 bases and J dropped 6; count of bases not matched to a gene: 11. In germline, CDR1 is DFQATT, CDR2 SNEGSKA (reference sequence). The source is an adult woman who had mild COVID-19 (a few samples of this study predate the infection). Cell type and time point are not known. Sequencing input: PBMCs or a T cell subset sorted from them (not recorded which). V and J are TRBV20-1 and TRBJ2-1; 10 bases are shared with TRBD2. CDR3 amino acids: CSARSLAGERINEQFF. The CDR3 nucleotides read TGCAGTGCTAGGTCCCTAGCGGGAGAAAGGATCAATGAGCAGTTCTTC.